These 16 T cell receptor beta chains were all obtained from the same sample, sequenced in a study of T cell repertoires in cytomegalovirus infection. Their cognate antigens are unknown. A single record per CDR3 protein comes from TCRdb applying MiXCR to the reads. The sample carries about 700,000 distinct CDR3 sequences, 30% to 40% recorded once. The sequenced sample was cultured PBMCs, obtained from culture after CMV antigen stimulation. These receptor sequences come from a human donor in good health (CMV status not recorded). Some clones in this sample may be carry-over from other donors' samples.

This chain connects TRBV19 to TRBJ1-1; TRBD1 matches at 9 bases. Germline V gene lookup returns CDR1 LNHDA and CDR2 SQIVND (reference sequence). The CDR3 extends over 18 amino acids. The trim removed 3 bases at V and 3 bases at J, leaving 14 bases unmatched. CDR3 coding DNA: TGTGCCAGTAGTATCGACTCTCCGGGACAGGGTATCGACACTGAAGCTTTCTTT. Translated, it gives CASSIDSPGQGIDTEAFF.

This clonotype appeared many times. The chain links TRBV7-2 to TRBJ2-1; D is unresolved. This CDR3 contains 13 residues. CDR1 and CDR2 from the germline V gene are SGHTA and FQGNSA. Trimming cost V 5 bases and J 3 bases, with 8 bases left between them. The CDR3 DNA sequence: TGTGCCAGCAGCCCAGCCCTCTACAATGAGCAGTTCTTC. Protein sequence: CASSPALYNEQFF.

The rearrangement uses TRBV24-1 and TRBJ2-5, with D hard to call. The CDR3 loop spans 15 amino acids. Trimming pared 8 bases from V and 2 bases from J, leaving 17 bases between. Per germline, CDR1 KGHDR and CDR2 SFDVKD. The CDR3 region has the DNA TGTGCCACCACCTCGTTAGGCTGGCTACAAGAGACCCAGTACTTC. Translation: CATTSLGWLQETQYF.

Details on this clonotype: A much larger clone is a single base away; this may be a read error. The chain has TRBV15 and TRBJ1-5; D gene ambiguous. The germline V and J ends were trimmed by 3 bases and 0 bases, with 6 bases remaining between them. In germline, CDR1 is LNHNV, CDR2 YYDKDF (reference sequence). The CDR3 covers 14 residues. CDR3 sequence reads: CATSRDGSNQPQHF. The CDR3 nucleotides are TGTGCCACCAGCAGGGACGGTAGCAATCAGCCCCAGCATTTT.

In its sample, this clonotype was seen a few times. The chain has TRBV11-3 and TRBJ2-3; D perhaps matches TRBD1 (6 bases). Per the germline V gene, CDR1 is SGHNT and CDR2 is YENEEA. V shed 0 bases and J shed 1 base, with 8 bases lying between them. The CDR3 runs 15 residues. The CDR3, as DNA: TGTGCCAGCAGCTTAGATCGGACAGGCACAGATACGCAGTATTTT. Translation: CASSLDRTGTDTQYF.

J is TRBJ2-2 and V is TRBV10-2; D might be TRBD1 or TRBD2, each matching 5 bases. Germline lookup yields CDR1 WSHSY and CDR2 SAAADI. The CDR3 runs 16 residues. The V end lost 5 bases, the J end lost 7 bases, and 20 bases lay between the germline ends. The DNA for the CDR3 is TGCGCCAGCAGTCCCCGGGGCAGGGAAGGGATCGGGGAGCTGTTTTTT. Translation: CASSPRGREGIGELFF.

The chain recombines TRBV28 with TRBJ2-4; the D gene is possibly TRBD1 (5 bases). V was clipped by 6 bases and J by 1 base, with 13 bases between them. Per germline, CDR1 MDHEN and CDR2 SYDVKM. The CDR3 spans 15 residues. Here the CDR3 DNA reads TGTGCCAGCAGGCTAGGGGCCGGGGCCAAAAACATTCAGTACTTC. Translating it yields CASRLGAGAKNIQYF.

The chain recombines TRBV5-5 with TRBJ2-7, with 7 positions matching TRBD1. The length of the CDR3 is 15 residues. Germline loops: CDR1 SGHKS, CDR2 YYEKEE (reference sequence). Losses at the gene ends were 1 base for V and 3 bases for J; bases not matched to a gene: 7. The CDR3 DNA follows: TGTGCCAGCAGCTTGTTACCGGGACAGAACTACGAGCAGTACTTC. Translation: CASSLLPGQNYEQYF.

This clonotype was counted ten times or more. This sequence joins TRBV7-2 and TRBJ2-1; maybe TRBD1 (6 bases). Between the trimmed V and J ends, which lost 4 bases and 0 bases, there was a span of 13 bases. Germline assignment: CDR1 SGHTA and CDR2 FQGNSA. This CDR3 has 16 amino acids. The CDR3 sequence: CASSSRSDSSYNEQFF. The CDR3 coding sequence is TGTGCCAGCAGCTCCCGTTCGGACAGCTCCTACAATGAGCAGTTCTTC. Complete variable domain (other parts from reference TRBV7-2 and TRBJ2-1): GAGVSQSPSNKVTEKGKDVELRCDPISGHTALYWYRQSLGQGLEFLIYFQGNSAPDKSGLPSDRFSAERTGGSVSTLTIQRTQQEDSAVYLCASSSRSDSSYNEQFFGPGTRLTVL.

This clonotype was observed once. The gene calls are TRBV27 and TRBJ2-1, with 9 bases lining up with TRBD2. The J segment lost 9 bases and the V segment lost 2 bases, leaving 14 bases of the junction unmatched. The CDR3 has 17 amino acids. CDR1 and CDR2 (germline): MNHEY, SMNVEV (reference sequence). This CDR3 reads CASSLRGRALIFGEQFF. DNA of the CDR3: TGTGCCAGCAGTTTACGCGGGAGGGCCCTCATATTTGGTGAGCAGTTCTTC.

This clonotype was counted a few times. The rearrangement uses TRBV7-9 and TRBJ2-3; TRBD1 aligns across 10 bases. J lost 7 bases, V lost 3 bases, and 10 bases had no gene match. CDR3 length: 16 residues. Germline V gene sequence: CDR1 SEHNR, CDR2 FQNEAQ (reference sequence). CDR3 coding DNA: TGTGCCAGCAGCTTTGAATGGGGACAGGGGAAAAATACGCAGTATTTT. Translation gives CASSFEWGQGKNTQYF.

This clonotype was seen only a few times. This rearrangement joins TRBV24-1 to TRBJ1-1; no reliable D call. Per the germline V gene, CDR1 is KGHDR and CDR2 is SFDVKD. CDR3 length equals 16 residues. V lost 4 bases, J lost 0 bases, and 14 bases lay in between. The CDR3 DNA follows: TGTGCCACCAGTGACCTAGGACGAACGATGAACACTGAAGCTTTCTTT. It encodes CATSDLGRTMNTEAFF.

The table lists this clonotype with many counts. The genes are TRBV7-2 and TRBJ2-7; D possibly corresponds to TRBD2 (5 bases). Germline lookup yields CDR1 SGHTA and CDR2 FQGNSA. The V end was cut by 0 bases, the J end by 8 bases, with 17 bases between. The CDR3 sequence is 15 residues long. CDR3 in amino acids: CASSLAVTNPPQQYF. CDR3 in DNA: TGTGCCAGCAGCTTAGCGGTGACTAACCCCCCACAGCAGTACTTC.

The V call is TRBV7-8, the J call TRBJ2-1, with 7 bases identical to TRBD1. The CDR3 totals 13 residues. In germline, CDR1 is SGHVS, CDR2 FQNEAQ. The V and J ends lost 5 bases and 7 bases, in that order; junction bases with no gene match: 5. The chain's CDR3 is CASSANRGNEQFF. CDR3 DNA: TGTGCCAGCAGCGCAAACAGGGGAAATGAGCAGTTCTTC. Using reference TRBV7-8 and TRBJ2-1 for the parts outside the CDR3, the full variable domain is GAGVSQSPRYKVAKRGQDVALRCDPISGHVSLFWYQQALGQGPEFLTYFQNEAQLDKSGLPSDRFFAERPEGSVSTLKIQRTQQEDSAVYLCASSANRGNEQFFGPGTRLTVL.

This clonotype was picked up a small number of times. The chain is built from TRBV20-1 and TRBJ2-7; D is unclear. V lost 0 bases and J 2 bases, leaving 11 bases between the germline ends. The CDR3 totals 14 residues. Germline CDR1 DFQATT, CDR2 SNEGSKA (reference sequence). The CDR3 reads CSARDVNYAYEQYF. As DNA, the CDR3 is TGCAGTGCTAGAGATGTTAACTATGCCTACGAGCAGTACTTC.

V gene TRBV5-5 combines with J gene TRBJ2-1; TRBD2 agrees at 10 bases. J lost 6 bases, V lost 5 bases, and 11 bases had no gene match. Per the germline V gene, CDR1 is SGHKS and CDR2 is YYEKEE (reference sequence). The length of the CDR3 is 16 residues. The CDR3 region is CASRAPGTSVFNEQFF. Written as DNA, the CDR3 is TGTGCCAGCAGAGCCCCCGGGACTAGCGTATTCAATGAGCAGTTCTTC.